Presented here are 24 T cell receptor beta chains from one specimen sequenced in a study of vaccination effects on CD4 cells after COVID-19. TCRdb's copy holds only in-frame clones and misses some; the assay was immunoSEQ multiplex PCR. The sample lists around 81,000 clones, roughly 73% occurring once. No cognate antigen is known for these TCRs. Sequencing in the ViraFEST assay came after antigen-specific CD4+ T cells had been expanded with viral peptide pools, which were used to stimulate PBMC. Cultured cells yielded isolated CD4+ T cells after nine to ten days. Every participant took two doses of the BNT162b2 or mRNA-1273 vaccine. The sample was CD4+ T cells from PBMCs cultured with HCoV-OC43 spike peptides, taken after COVID-19 vaccination. Subset given: HCoV-OC43 spike overlapping peptide pool stimulation. These receptors originate from a human donor who received a COVID-19 vaccine.

CDR3 loop: CASTCQAGGQYV. CDR3 DNA sequence: TGTGCCAGCACCTGTCAGGCGGGGGGGCAGTACGTC. V gene TRBV7-2 combines with J gene TRBJ2-7; 8 positions agree with TRBD2. The germline CDR1 and CDR2 sequences are SGHTA and FQGNSA. This CDR3 contains 12 residues. Germline trimming cut 7 bases from V and 9 bases from J; bases unmatched to any gene: 8.

This clone appeared a single time. The V and J genes are TRBV10-1 and TRBJ1-2; D unclear. CDR3 length: 14 residues. V lost 8 bases, J lost 4 bases, and 17 bases lay in between. From germline, CDR1 is WNHNN and CDR2 SYGVQD (reference sequence). The CDR3 nucleotides read TGCGCCAGCCCAGACACGGACGACTGCTATGGCTACACCTTC. It translates to CASPDTDDCYGYTF.

This chain connects TRBV7-2 to TRBJ2-5; D is perhaps TRBD2 (7 bases). V was cut by 5 bases and J by 4 bases, with 26 bases left in between. The CDR3 is made up of 18 amino acids. Germline CDR1 reads SGHTA; CDR2 reads FQGNSA. The CDR3 protein is CASSAQAGAVGSPETQYF. CDR3 DNA: TGTGCCAGCAGCGCCCAGGCGGGGGCGGTCGGAAGCCCAGAGACCCAGTACTTC. The whole variable domain, remainder taken from reference TRBV7-2 and TRBJ2-5, is GAGVSQSPSNKVTEKGKDVELRCDPISGHTALYWYRQSLGQGLEFLIYFQGNSAPDKSGLPSDRFSAERTGGSVSTLTIQRTQQEDSAVYLCASSAQAGAVGSPETQYFGPGTRLLVL.

The chain uses TRBV5-1 and TRBJ2-4; either TRBD1 or TRBD2 may fit D (6 bases each). This CDR3 region has 16 residues. V gave up 7 bases and J gave up 1 base, with 18 bases separating them. The germline CDR1 and CDR2 sequences are SGHRS and YFSETQ. The CDR3 here is CASRESGATAKNIQYF. In DNA form, the CDR3 reads TGCGCCAGCCGCGAGTCGGGGGCGACCGCCAAAAACATTCAGTACTTC.

This chain connects TRBV3-1 (or the pseudogene TRBV3-2) to TRBJ1-5; 10 nucleotides line up with TRBD1. With 4 bases clipped from V and 12 bases from J, the junction kept 3 bases outside the gene matches. This CDR3 spans 12 amino acids. From germline, CDR1 is LGHDT and CDR2 YNNKEL (reference sequence). The DNA of the CDR3 is TGTGCCAGCAGCCTTGGACAGGGGGGCCAGCATTTT. Amino acid sequence: CASSLGQGGQHF.

The J gene is TRBJ1-4, the V gene TRBV6-4; possibly TRBD1 for D (5 bases). The germline V gene encodes CDR1 MRHNA and CDR2 SNTAGT. The CDR3 sequence is 15 residues long. Trimming took off 6 bases at V and 11 bases at J, with 22 bases between the two ends. The CDR3 nucleotides are TGTGCCAGCAGGAATGAGGGGTCCCTAGGGAGTAAACTGTTTTTT. It encodes CASRNEGSLGSKLFF.

The rearrangement uses TRBV6-5 and TRBJ1-5; no definite D call. The CDR3 is 15 residues long. The V end lost 0 bases, the J end lost 1 base, and 7 bases lay between the germline ends. Per germline, CDR1 MNHEY and CDR2 SVGAGI. The CDR3 sequence is CASSYSPQSNQPQHF. As DNA, the CDR3 is TGTGCCAGCAGTTACTCGCCCCAAAGCAATCAGCCCCAGCATTTT.

The gene calls are TRBV7-2 and TRBJ2-4; 9 bases line up with TRBD1. The ends lost 5 bases at V and 0 bases at J; junction bases unmatched: 11. This CDR3 spans 18 amino acids. Germline V gene sequence: CDR1 SGHTA, CDR2 FQGNSA. In nucleotides, the CDR3 is TGTGCCAGCAGCCCAGGAGGTGGGACAGGGCTAGCCAAAAACATTCAGTACTTC. The encoded protein is CASSPGGGTGLAKNIQYF.

The rearrangement links TRBV19 to TRBJ2-3, with D maybe TRBD2 (6 bases). Germline V gives CDR1 LNHDA, CDR2 SQIVND (reference sequence). The length of the CDR3 is 14 residues. V gave up 6 bases and J gave up 5 bases, with 15 bases separating them. The CDR3 nucleotides read TGTGCCAGTAGATTGTACGGGCGGGGAGATACGCAGTATTTT. The encoded protein is CASRLYGRGDTQYF.

The V and J genes are TRBV28 and TRBJ2-3; 12 bases line up with TRBD2. CDR3 length equals 18 residues. CDR1 and CDR2 (germline): MDHEN, SYDVKM. J gave up 4 bases and V 5 bases, and 13 bases lay outside the gene matches. The DNA of the CDR3 is TGTGCCAGCAGTCGAGGTGCTAGCGGGGGGGCCGGGTCAGATACGCAGTATTTT. This encodes CASSRGASGGAGSDTQYF.

The chain is built from TRBV7-6 and TRBJ2-2, with D perhaps matching TRBD2 (5 bases). This CDR3 is 13 amino acids long. Germline CDR1 SGHVS, CDR2 FNYEAQ. The V end lost 4 bases, the J end lost 8 bases, and 11 bases lay between the germline ends. CDR3 in DNA: TGTGCCAGCAGCTCGACCAGAGGGGGGGAGCTGTTTTTT. This gives the protein CASSSTRGGELFF.

This clone showed up just once. The chain couples TRBV5-1 to TRBJ1-5, with TRBD1 matching 8 bases. Germline V gene lookup returns CDR1 SGHRS and CDR2 YFSETQ. V lost 4 bases to trimming and J lost 4 bases; unmatched junction nucleotides: 4. There are 14 residues in the CDR3. The CDR3 sequence: CASSTGQDNQPQHF. CDR3 nucleotide sequence: TGCGCCAGCAGCACGGGACAGGATAATCAGCCCCAGCATTTT. Based on the CDR3 plus reference TRBV5-1 and TRBJ1-5, the full variable domain is KAGVTQTPRYLIKTRGQQVTLSCSPISGHRSVSWYQQTPGQGLQFLFEYFSETQRNKGNFPGRFSGRQFSNSRSEMNVSTLELGDSALYLCASSTGQDNQPQHFGDGTRLSIL.

V is TRBV3-1 (or the pseudogene TRBV3-2) and J is TRBJ1-3; D is possibly TRBD1 (5 bases). Deletions cut 4 bases from V and 9 bases from J, with 22 bases between. The CDR3 spans 16 residues. The V gene's germline CDR1 is LGHDT and CDR2 YNNKEL (reference sequence). Here the CDR3 reads CASSPHEGRAARTIYF. The CDR3 region has the DNA TGTGCCAGCAGCCCCCACGAGGGACGGGCCGCTCGCACCATATATTTT.

The chain is built from TRBV19 and TRBJ1-1, with 9 bases identical to TRBD1. Per the germline V gene, CDR1 is LNHDA and CDR2 is SQIVND (reference sequence). V shed 7 bases, J shed 4 bases, and the junction held 10 bases outside the gene matches. The CDR3 has 15 amino acids. CDR3 bases: TGTGCCAGTACCCCTACCCGACAGGGGGGCACTGAAGCTTTCTTT. Translated: CASTPTRQGGTEAFF.

The gene calls are TRBV15 and TRBJ2-1; TRBD2 might be the D (5 bases). The CDR3 runs 14 residues. Germline lookup yields CDR1 LNHNV and CDR2 YYDKDF (reference sequence). The germline V and J ends were trimmed by 0 bases and 6 bases, with 9 bases remaining between them. The CDR3 bases are TGTGCCACCAGCAGAGATCCGGGGTCCAATGAGCAGTTCTTC. Protein: CATSRDPGSNEQFF.

V usage is TRBV5-1 and J usage is TRBJ2-5, with 10 bases lining up with TRBD1. The CDR3 is made up of 16 amino acids. Germline V gives CDR1 SGHRS, CDR2 YFSETQ. Trimming took 0 bases from V and 5 from J; bases not matched to a gene: 7. As DNA, the CDR3 is TGCGCCAGCAGCTTGGCGAGACAGGGGGCTGGGGAGACCCAGTACTTC. This gives the protein CASSLARQGAGETQYF.

The gene calls are TRBV4-1 and TRBJ2-3, with TRBD2 matching 10 bases. CDR3 size: 16 residues. Trimming removed 5 bases from V and 1 base from J; junction bases left unmatched: 6. Germline V lookup: CDR1 MGHRA, CDR2 YSYEKL. Here the CDR3 reads CASSSAGGRRTDTQYF. CDR3 bases: TGCGCCAGCAGCTCAGCGGGGGGGCGTCGCACAGATACGCAGTATTTT.

This clone showed up just a few times. This chain joins TRBV6-6 and TRBJ1-6; no firm D call. This CDR3 region has 12 residues. The V end lost 1 base, the J end lost 7 bases, and 2 bases lay between the germline ends. In germline, CDR1 is MNHNY, CDR2 SVGAGI (reference sequence). The CDR3 nucleotides are TGTGCCAGCAGTTACTTGAATTCACCCCTCCACTTT. Amino acids: CASSYLNSPLHF.

V usage is TRBV6-5 and J usage is TRBJ1-1, with unresolved D. V lost 6 bases, J lost 4 bases, and 12 bases lay in between. The length of the CDR3 is 13 residues. CDR1 is MNHEY, CDR2 SVGAGI, per germline. As DNA, the CDR3 is TGTGCCAGCAGAGGACCGGCCCTCACTGAAGCTTTCTTT. Its protein is CASRGPALTEAFF.

The chain joins TRBV12-5 to TRBJ2-1; 7 nucleotides agree with TRBD2. Germline CDR1 reads LGHNT; CDR2 reads FRNRAP. The V segment lost 6 bases and the J segment 5 bases; nucleotides outside the gene matches: 7. This CDR3 region has 14 residues. CDR3 nucleotide sequence: TGTGCTAGTGGCCTCCGCCTAGCGGACAATGAGCAGTTCTTC. Translation: CASGLRLADNEQFF.

The chain employs TRBV5-1 and TRBJ1-1; unclear D gene. The CDR3 length is 14 residues. Germline V gives CDR1 SGHRS, CDR2 YFSETQ. The V end lost 0 bases, the J end lost 4 bases, and 10 bases lay between the germline ends. CDR3 nucleotides: TGCGCCAGCAGCTTGGTTGGACTTTCCACTGAAGCTTTCTTT. Amino acids: CASSLVGLSTEAFF.

This clone was found once. The rearrangement uses TRBV6-5 and TRBJ1-2; D is perhaps TRBD1 (6 bases). The V gene's germline CDR1 is MNHEY and CDR2 SVGAGI. Trimming shortened V by 5 bases and J by 6 bases, and 10 bases separated the two germline ends. The CDR3 contains 12 residues. CDR3 bases: TGTGCCAGCAGTAAACAGGGAGATGGCTACACCTTC. It specifies CASSKQGDGYTF.

This clone appeared a single time. The rearrangement links TRBV10-3 to TRBJ2-3; TRBD1 matches 8 bases. Trimming at V came to 6 bases and at J to 5 bases, leaving 7 bases not matched to a gene. This CDR3 spans 14 amino acids. CDR1 and CDR2 (germline): ENHRY, SYGVKD. CDR3 nucleotides: TGTGCCATCAGCCCGACAGGGGCGGGAGATACGCAGTATTTT. Its translation: CAISPTGAGDTQYF.

The chain carries TRBV11-2 and TRBJ2-7; unclear D gene. Germline lookup yields CDR1 SGHAT and CDR2 FQNNGV. V was trimmed by 1 base and J by 7 bases, leaving 14 bases between them. CDR3 length: 14 amino acids. Here the CDR3 DNA reads TGTGCCAGCAGCTTAGGCCCGGGTTTGGGTGAGCAGTACGTC. Protein product: CASSLGPGLGEQYV.